This TCR beta chain comes out of a study of cytomegalovirus exposure and HLA in healthy donors. Study-level points and caveats: TCR beta chains associated with HLA were, in a later analysis, more clonally expanded than equally common others.

Remarks on this clone: What it binds is unknown.

The ends were cut back, 8 bases at V and 5 bases at J, with 15 bases in the middle. The CDR3 has 13 amino acids. Germline loops: CDR1 LNHDA, CDR2 SQIVND (reference sequence). The PCR ran on 60 Vbeta and 13 Jbeta primers. Method: immunoSEQ multiplex PCR; TCRdb's copy keeps in-frame clones and lacks some. The data show 150,000 or so clones, 65% to 85% seen once. The receptor was derived from a male donor in good health and CMV-seropositive. Sequencing used PBMCs. This chain connects TRBV19 to TRBJ1-1; weak D call: TRBD1 (5 bases). The CDR3 DNA is TGTGCCAGTTCCCGGGGGACGGGGACTGAAGCTTTCTTT. Its translation: CASSRGTGTEAFF.